This T cell receptor beta chain appears in the sequencing data of a study of monozygotic twins with cystic fibrosis. Assay: immunoSEQ multiplex PCR; the TCRdb copy retains only in-frame clones and omits some. Altogether roughly 12,000 clones are present, approximately 85% being singletons, with the ten largest covering approximately 0.54%. Concerning this clone: Its matching antigen is unknown.

Study-level points and caveats: Monozygotic CF twin pairs shared significantly more nucleotide-identical clonotypes than unrelated CF individuals did. In this small cohort, shared CDR3 numbers showed no association with age, concordance or disease severity. The repertoire was suggested to be naive-dominated, clonality median approximately 0.0098. Co-twins had the most similar V usage for 13 of 16 pairs, J for 8.

CDR1 and CDR2 (germline): MGHRA, YSYEKL. V dropped 2 bases and J dropped 7 bases, with 21 bases sitting between them. The CDR3 runs to 17 residues. The sample was blood. This sequence originates from a man aged 18-30 years with cystic fibrosis. V gene TRBV4-1 combines with J gene TRBJ2-1; D not resolved. CDR3 coding DNA: TGCGCCAGCAGCCAACGACAAACGACTGACCCCGCAAATGAGCAGTTCTTC. It yields the protein CASSQRQTTDPANEQFF.